One and the same sample provided the 27 T cell receptor beta chains below, sequenced in a study of cytomegalovirus exposure and HLA in healthy donors. PCR amplification relied on 60 Vbeta primers (plus 13 Jbeta primers). The protocol was immunoSEQ multiplex PCR, while the TCRdb copy is restricted to in-frame clones and leaves out a portion. Here the sample spans a few hundred thousand clones, approximately 70% being singletons. Sequenced sample: PBMCs. The receptors derive from a woman aged 25-40 years in good health and CMV-seronegative.

This clone was found a few times. The rearrangement links TRBV2 to TRBJ2-3; 7 nucleotides line up with TRBD2. The CDR3 loop spans 14 amino acids. Germline V gene data show CDR1 as SNHLY and CDR2 as FYNNEI. The junction had 4 bases not matched to a gene; V was cut back by 5 bases and J by 2 bases. The CDR3 region is CASSYERDTDTQYF. The CDR3 coding sequence is TGTGCCAGCAGTTATGAGCGGGACACAGATACGCAGTATTTT. Variable domain in full (rest from reference TRBV2 and TRBJ2-3): EPEVTQTPSHQVTQMGQEVILRCVPISNHLYFYWYRQILGQKVEFLVSFYNNEISEKSEIFDDQFSVERPDGSNFTLKIRSTKLEDSAMYFCASSYERDTDTQYFGPGTRLTVL.

The genes are TRBV5-1 and TRBJ2-1; 8 bases map to TRBD2. Germline CDR1 is SGHRS and CDR2 is YFSETQ. V gave up 0 bases and J gave up 1 base; unmatched junction bases: 3. The CDR3 has 16 amino acids. The CDR3 sequence: CASSLGVAGSYNEQFF. The CDR3 DNA is TGCGCCAGCAGCTTGGGGGTAGCGGGATCCTACAATGAGCAGTTCTTC.

The V and J genes are TRBV7-3 and TRBJ2-5; D possibly corresponds to TRBD1 (5 bases). V lost 5 bases and J lost 0, with 13 bases in between. The germline gives CDR1 SGHTA, CDR2 FQGTGA. This CDR3 is 15 amino acids long. The DNA of the CDR3 is TGTGCCAGCAGCCCTACAGGACGGCACCAAGAGACCCAGTACTTC. Translated, it gives CASSPTGRHQETQYF.

The chain carries TRBV11-3 and TRBJ2-7; TRBD1 aligns across 8 bases. This CDR3 is built from 16 residues. CDR1 is SGHNT, CDR2 YENEEA, per germline. The ends lost 5 bases at V and 1 base at J; junction bases unmatched: 10. CDR3 sequence (DNA): TGTGCCAGCAGCCAAGAAGGACAGGGATGGTCCTACGAGCAGTACTTC. Translation gives CASSQEGQGWSYEQYF.

J is TRBJ2-1 and V is TRBV27, with D tentatively TRBD1 (6 bases). From germline, CDR1 is MNHEY and CDR2 SMNVEV (reference sequence). CDR3 size: 13 residues. The germline V and J ends were trimmed by 5 bases and 7 bases, with 12 bases remaining between them. DNA of the CDR3: TGTGCCAGCAGTACATACAGGGAGAATGAGCAGTTCTTC. Its translation: CASSTYRENEQFF.

V and J are TRBV6-5 and TRBJ1-6; 9 positions agree with TRBD1. Germline-derived CDR1 and CDR2 are MNHEY and SVGAGI. CDR3 length: 16 amino acids. V lost 4 bases to trimming and J lost 6 bases; unmatched junction nucleotides: 7. The CDR3 sequence: CASSWTGATTNSPLHF. CDR3 DNA: TGTGCCAGCAGTTGGACAGGGGCAACCACTAATTCACCCCTCCACTTT.

This clone has just a few counts. A much larger clone is a single base away; this may be a read error. As the CDR3 is not closed by the conserved phenylalanine or tryptophan, this likely results from a read error. This chain connects TRBV7-9 to TRBJ1-5; 7 bases align to TRBD1. The CDR3 has 16 amino acids. Losses at the gene ends were 5 bases for V and 4 bases for J; bases not matched to a gene: 11. The germline V gene has CDR1 SEHNR and CDR2 FQNEAQ (reference sequence). In nucleotides, the CDR3 is TGTGCCAGCAGCCGTTCGGGACAGCTACCTAATCAGCCCCAGCATTTG. This encodes CASSRSGQLPNQPQHL.

The chain joins TRBV19 to TRBJ2-1, with 8 bases identical to TRBD1. The CDR3 loop spans 15 amino acids. The V gene end was trimmed by 5 bases and the J gene end by 3 bases; junction bases not matched to a gene: 6. Germline-derived CDR1 and CDR2 are LNHDA and SQIVND (reference sequence). CDR3 loop: CASSLTGTGYNEQFF. The CDR3, as DNA: TGTGCCAGTAGTTTGACCGGGACAGGCTACAATGAGCAGTTCTTC.

This chain connects TRBV30 to TRBJ2-3; 7 bases agree with TRBD2. This CDR3 region has 16 residues. V lost 1 base, J lost 3 bases, and 10 bases stayed unmatched. Germline V gene lookup returns CDR1 GTSNPN and CDR2 SVGIG (reference sequence). The CDR3 protein is CAWSAPGKRETDTQYF. The CDR3 nucleotides read TGTGCCTGGAGTGCGCCGGGGAAGCGGGAAACAGATACGCAGTATTTT. The variable domain in full, with the rest retrieved from reference TRBV30 and TRBJ2-3, is SQTIHQWPATLVQPVGSPLSLECTVEGTSNPNLYWYRQAAGRGLQLLFYSVGIGQISSEVPQNLSASRPQDRQFILSSKKLLLSDSGFYLCAWSAPGKRETDTQYFGPGTRLTVL.

This chain links TRBV5-1 with TRBJ2-1; 9 bases are shared with TRBD2. V lost 0 bases and J lost 0; bases outside the gene matches: 1. The CDR3 spans 16 residues. Per germline, CDR1 SGHRS and CDR2 YFSETQ. This CDR3 reads CASSLVSGGSYNEQFF. The CDR3 region has the DNA TGCGCCAGCAGCTTGGTTAGCGGGGGCTCCTACAATGAGCAGTTCTTC.

The chain links TRBV7-2 to TRBJ1-2, with a weak D call TRBD1 (6 bases). The CDR3 has 13 amino acids. Per germline, CDR1 SGHTA and CDR2 FQGNSA. The V gene lost 5 bases and the J gene lost 5 bases, with 12 bases spanning the gap. For the CDR3, the DNA is TGTGCCAGCAGCCCGCGGACAGCTTATGGCTACACCTTC. Amino acids: CASSPRTAYGYTF.

This sequence joins TRBV7-2 and TRBJ1-1; D is ambiguous. This CDR3 is built from 15 residues. Trimming took 2 bases from V and 1 from J, leaving 11 bases between them. Germline lookup yields CDR1 SGHTA and CDR2 FQGNSA. The CDR3 bases are TGTGCCAGCAGCTTACCAATTGCAGGGAACACTGAAGCTTTCTTT. Encoded protein: CASSLPIAGNTEAFF. The whole variable domain, filled in from reference TRBV7-2 and TRBJ1-1, reads GAGVSQSPSNKVTEKGKDVELRCDPISGHTALYWYRQSLGQGLEFLIYFQGNSAPDKSGLPSDRFSAERTGGSVSTLTIQRTQQEDSAVYLCASSLPIAGNTEAFFGQGTRLTVV.

This clone was found a few times. V is TRBV9 and J is TRBJ1-6, with D perhaps TRBD1 (5 bases). The CDR3 covers 15 residues. V was shortened by 0 bases and J by 7 bases, with 11 bases between the two germline ends. Per the germline V gene, CDR1 is SGDLS and CDR2 is YYNGEE. This CDR3 reads CASSVDGGFNSPLHF. The CDR3 DNA reads TGTGCCAGCAGCGTAGACGGGGGGTTCAATTCACCCCTCCACTTT.

In its sample, this clone was seen a few times. The chain joins TRBV11-2 to TRBJ2-7; TRBD1 matches 8 bases. CDR3 length: 14 amino acids. The germline gives CDR1 SGHAT, CDR2 FQNNGV. V was pared by 3 bases and J by 3 bases, with 4 bases of the junction left unmatched. CDR3 region: CASSLDRENYEQYF. DNA of the CDR3: TGTGCCAGCAGCTTGGACAGGGAAAACTACGAGCAGTACTTC.

This clone has just a few counts. The chain joins TRBV28 to TRBJ1-1; TRBD1 is a possible D gene (5 bases). The CDR3 has 15 residues. The V end lost 4 bases, the J end lost 1 base, and 13 bases lay between the germline ends. Germline lookup yields CDR1 MDHEN and CDR2 SYDVKM. In nucleotides, the CDR3 is TGTGCCAGCAGTTCGCCCGTAGGACAGAACACTGAAGCTTTCTTT. It is translated as CASSSPVGQNTEAFF.

V usage is TRBV30 and J usage is TRBJ2-3, with 12 bases aligning to TRBD1. Per the germline V gene, CDR1 is GTSNPN and CDR2 is SVGIG (reference sequence). V shed 2 bases, J shed 6 bases, and the junction held 9 bases outside the gene matches. This CDR3 spans 16 amino acids. The CDR3 loop is CAWSKGPGQGADTQYF. CDR3 coding DNA: TGTGCCTGGAGTAAGGGGCCGGGACAGGGGGCTGATACGCAGTATTTT.

The rearrangement joins TRBV9 to TRBJ2-7; 11 bases align to TRBD1. Germline V gene sequence: CDR1 SGDLS, CDR2 YYNGEE. The CDR3 totals 14 residues. Germline trimming cut 5 bases from V and 2 bases from J; bases unmatched to any gene: 3. CDR3 amino acids: CASSPGQGAYEQYF. Here the CDR3 DNA reads TGTGCCAGCAGTCCGGGACAGGGGGCCTACGAGCAGTACTTC.

This rearrangement joins TRBV7-6 to TRBJ2-1, with 13 bases fitting TRBD2. This CDR3 region has 17 residues. The germline V gene has CDR1 SGHVS and CDR2 FNYEAQ. V shed 4 bases, J shed 5 bases, and the junction held 8 bases outside the gene matches. The DNA of the CDR3 is TGTGCCAGCAGCTCCTACCGACTAGCGGGAGGTGACAATGAGCAGTTCTTC. Its protein product is CASSSYRLAGGDNEQFF.

A word on this clone: Sequence at one end of the junction differs from germline and may be a read error. V and J are TRBV10-3 and TRBJ2-2, with 10 bases aligning to TRBD2. Germline lookup yields CDR1 ENHRY and CDR2 SYGVKD. The CDR3 is made up of 16 amino acids. CDR3 amino acids: CASSLLAGLGTGELFF. CDR3 sequence (DNA): TGTGCCAGCAGTTTACTAGCGGGGCTAGGGACCGGGGAGCTGTTTTTT.

The sample holds one count of this clone. This chain links TRBV5-5 with TRBJ2-5; D may be TRBD1 (5 bases). Per the germline V gene, CDR1 is SGHKS and CDR2 is YYEKEE (reference sequence). V was shortened by 4 bases and J by 2 bases, with 15 bases between the two germline ends. This CDR3 has 15 residues. The CDR3 is CASSLYSDMQETQYF. The CDR3 bases are TGTGCCAGCAGCCTCTATTCGGACATGCAAGAGACCCAGTACTTC.

This clone has a handful of counts. V is TRBV6-6 and J is TRBJ2-3, with 7 positions matching TRBD2. This CDR3 contains 14 residues. CDR1 and CDR2 from the germline V gene are MNHNY and SVGAGI (reference sequence). V shed 7 bases and J 4 bases; nucleotides not matched to a gene: 8. The CDR3 protein is CASTHLAEPDTQYF. As DNA, the CDR3 is TGTGCCAGCACCCATCTAGCGGAACCAGATACGCAGTATTTT.

This clone was seen a few times. This sequence may be a read error, since a much larger clone differs from it by one base. Other DNA sequences in this sample translate to the same CDR3. The chain employs TRBV6-4 and TRBJ2-2; tentatively, D is TRBD1 (6 bases). Germline V gene data show CDR1 as MRHNA and CDR2 as SNTAGT. This CDR3 region has 14 residues. The CDR3 reads CASSEAGDTGELFF. The CDR3 region has the DNA TGTGCCAGCAGTGAGGCAGGGGACACAGGGGAGCTGTTTTTT.

As concerns this clone: The sample holds other DNA sequences that translate to the same CDR3. This rearrangement joins TRBV5-1 to TRBJ2-1; D is undetermined. From germline, CDR1 is SGHRS and CDR2 YFSETQ. The V and J ends lost 4 bases and 3 bases respectively, with 8 bases between them. The CDR3 has 13 amino acids. The CDR3 spells CASSLGSYNEQFF. The CDR3 DNA is TGCGCCAGCAGCCTAGGAAGCTACAATGAGCAGTTCTTC.

This clone was counted a single time. The V and J genes are TRBV5-4 and TRBJ1-2, with 8 bases lining up with TRBD1. After removal of 0 bases from V and 8 bases from J, the junction contained 3 bases not matched to a gene. The CDR3 loop spans 13 amino acids. Germline-derived CDR1 and CDR2 are SGHNT and YYREEE (reference sequence). CDR3 loop: CASSLGQGIGYTF. The CDR3, as DNA: TGTGCCAGCAGCTTGGGACAGGGGATAGGCTACACCTTC.

Here the CDR3 DNA reads TGTGCCAGCAGCCCTCAGGGGACCCAGTACTTC. Its translation: CASSPQGTQYF. The chain recombines TRBV7-8 with TRBJ2-5; a weak D match, TRBD1 (5 bases). Trimming stripped 5 bases from V and 7 bases from J, with 8 bases between. CDR3 length equals 11 residues. Germline loops: CDR1 SGHVS, CDR2 FQNEAQ.

Here the CDR3 reads CASSLSLGQSYNEQFF. The CDR3 DNA reads as TGTGCCAGCAGCTTATCCCTAGGTCAGTCCTACAATGAGCAGTTCTTC. The chain recombines TRBV7-2 with TRBJ2-1; D is undetermined. From germline, CDR1 is SGHTA and CDR2 FQGNSA. Trimming pared 2 bases from V and 1 base from J, leaving 12 bases between. The CDR3 length is 16 residues.

As regards this clone: The sample holds other DNA sequences that translate to the same CDR3. This chain links TRBV5-4 with TRBJ2-3; 8 nucleotides align to TRBD2. The CDR3 loop spans 15 amino acids. Germline trimming cut 0 bases from V and 5 bases from J; bases unmatched to any gene: 5. Looked up from germline, CDR1 is SGHNT and CDR2 is YYREEE (reference sequence). The CDR3 bases are TGTGCCAGCAGCTTGGGCGGACTAGCCGGAGATACGCAGTATTTT. The encoded protein is CASSLGGLAGDTQYF.